The source of this TCR beta chain is a study of identical twins. Regarding this clonotype: Its antigen is not known.

Study observations and caveats: Conclusions were based on cross-sectional statistical analysis, without following the same donors. Zero-insertion findings could be partly confounded by invariant cells (MAIT and iNKT cells).

A universal primer site came from template switching; cDNA carried unique molecular identifiers. MiXCR, run by TCRdb on the 5' RACE reads, gives a single entry per CDR3 protein. The sample lists 1.5 million to 2 million distinct CDR3 sequences; around a third were seen once. This CDR3 is 19 amino acids long. Trimming at V came to 7 bases and at J to 0 bases, leaving 15 bases not matched to a gene. The source is a newborn girl in good health. The rearrangement joins TRBV12-3 or TRBV12-4 to TRBJ2-1; 10 nucleotides align to TRBD2. Sequenced material: cord blood. CDR3 region: CASTHSGTSAPSSYNEQFF. Written as DNA, the CDR3 is TGTGCCAGCACCCACTCCGGGACTAGCGCGCCGAGCTCCTACAATGAGCAGTTCTTC.